This T cell receptor (beta chain) is drawn from a study of a mutant IDH1 vaccine in newly diagnosed glioma. As to time point: week 5, during vaccination. Doses comprised 300 ug of mutant IDH1 20-mer peptide each, plus topical imiquimod. Method: immunoSEQ multiplex PCR; TCRdb's copy keeps in-frame clones and lacks some. In the table there are approximately 50,000 clones, roughly 73% of which are singletons. A note on this clone: The antigen remains undetermined.

The germline V gene has CDR1 LNHDA and CDR2 SQIVND (reference sequence). The CDR3 spans 12 residues. V trimming: 7 bases; J trimming: 6 bases; junction bases outside the gene matches: 2. The sequenced sample was PBMCs, obtained from a glioma patient whose treatment included an IDH1 peptide vaccine. The receptor was isolated from a middle-aged man with glioma. The chain has TRBV19 and TRBJ2-1, with 8 bases that match TRBD2. The CDR3: CASIAGPNEQFF. The CDR3 DNA sequence: TGTGCCAGTATAGCGGGACCCAATGAGCAGTTCTTC.